This TCR beta chain was captured in a study of OX40 agonist ivuxolimab in advanced cancers. The data were produced by immunoSEQ multiplex PCR, yet TCRdb's version contains in-frame clones alone and is incomplete. The data contain about 18,000 clones, about three quarters of them singletons. Germline CDR1 SGHNT, CDR2 YYREEE (reference sequence). The V end lost 0 bases, the J end lost 4 bases, and 10 bases lay between the germline ends. This CDR3 comprises 14 residues. V is TRBV5-4 and J is TRBJ1-2; D is unclear. The TCR was taken from an adult with an advanced solid tumor such as melanoma, head and neck, liver or kidney cancer. Sequencing used CD4+ or CD8+ T cells sorted from blood, obtained in a trial of the OX40 agonist ivuxolimab. The CDR3 sequence is CASSLGADIYGYTF. CDR3 nucleotide sequence: TGTGCCAGCAGCTTGGGGGCCGACATCTATGGCTACACCTTC.